This T cell receptor (beta chain) was recovered during a study of cytomegalovirus exposure and HLA in healthy donors. Study as a whole: Unique TCR beta sequences numbering about 100 million came from some 200 million T cells in an earlier analysis. Study-wide results and caveats: Rates of TCR association differed by HLA locus in a later analysis, with DRB1 highest and HLA-C lowest. In a later analysis, TCR beta V- and J-gene trimming showed a link to a missense DCLRE1C variant.

There are a few counts of this clone. Its antigen is as yet unknown. Primers: 60 Vbeta forward and 13 Jbeta reverse. In the authors' methods: In a later analysis, the count reached about 75 million unique TCR beta chains, with approximately 11 million shared. Clones were read by immunoSEQ multiplex PCR, and TCRdb kept only the in-frame ones, dropping some. V and J calls and clone size follow that table, whereas D and trimming were derived from the DNA. The sample lists under 200,000 clones; 75% to 85% were seen once. V gave up 5 bases and J gave up 1 base; unmatched junction bases: 11. The CDR3 is made up of 17 amino acids. Germline V gene lookup returns CDR1 LNHNV and CDR2 YYDKDF (reference sequence).

This TCR derives from a man in his fifties in good health and CMV-seropositive. The sequencing input was PBMCs. This chain uses TRBV15 with TRBJ1-3, with 7 nucleotides matching TRBD1. CDR3 DNA: TGTGCCACCAGCCGATACAGGGGCTTTCTGTCTGGAAACACCATATATTTT. Its protein is CATSRYRGFLSGNTIYF.